The rows below give T cell receptor beta chains drawn from one sample of a study of blood T cell repertoires in COVID-19. Only in-frame clones appear in the TCRdb table, and some are missing; sequencing was by immunoSEQ multiplex PCR. Here the sample spans 150,000 to 200,000 clones, about 88% being singletons. The sample consisted of peripheral blood. The receptors were sampled from a woman of 80 years or more with acute or convalescent COVID-19. CDR3s include the opening cysteine and the closing phenylalanine or tryptophan. The D gene is left open where the match is weak. Size is omitted from some rows. Given values are once, few, many or a class for expanded clones.

J gene: TRBJ1-2
clone size: once
D gene: .
V gene: TRBV5-4
CDR3 DNA: TGTGCCAGCAGCTTGGTGCAGGGTGCTAACTATGGCTACACCTTC
CDR3 protein: CASSLVQGANYGYTF

J gene: TRBJ2-5
clone size: .
D gene: TRBD1
V gene: TRBV11-2
CDR3 DNA: TGTGCCAGCAGCTCGAGGACAGGGGGCCGGGAGACCCAGTACTTC
CDR3 protein: CASSSRTGGRETQYF

J gene: TRBJ1-1
clone size: .
D gene: .
V gene: TRBV28
CDR3 DNA: TGTGCCAGCCGGGGGGACACTGAAGCTTTCTTT
CDR3 protein: CASRGDTEAFF

J gene: TRBJ2-7
clone size: .
D gene: TRBD2
V gene: TRBV5-1
CDR3 DNA: TGCGCCAGCAGCTTGGGGCGGGGGGTCTACGAGCAGTACTTC
CDR3 protein: CASSLGRGVYEQYF

J gene: TRBJ2-3
clone size: .
D gene: TRBD2
V gene: TRBV5-1
CDR3 DNA: TGCGCCAGCAGCCGCGGGACTAGCCAGAGCACAGATACGCAGTATTTT
CDR3 protein: CASSRGTSQSTDTQYF

J gene: TRBJ1-3
clone size: .
D gene: TRBD1
V gene: TRBV9
CDR3 DNA: TGTGCCAGCAGCGATCGGACAGGCTTTCCCGGAAACACCATATATTTT
CDR3 protein: CASSDRTGFPGNTIYF

J gene: TRBJ2-7
clone size: many
D gene: TRBD2
V gene: TRBV20-1
CDR3 DNA: TGCGTTGGGGGGAGGGCCAACGAGCAGTACTTC
CDR3 protein: CVGGRANEQYF

J gene: TRBJ1-5
clone size: once
D gene: TRBD1
V gene: TRBV28
CDR3 DNA: TGTGCCAGCAGTTTGGCAGGGGGCTGGCAGCCCCAGCATTTT
CDR3 protein: CASSLAGGWQPQHF

J gene: TRBJ2-4
clone size: .
D gene: TRBD2
V gene: TRBV4-2
CDR3 DNA: TGTGCCAGCAGCCAAGATCCAGGCGGGGGGGCCACCATTCAGTACTTC
CDR3 protein: CASSQDPGGGATIQYF

J gene: TRBJ1-2
clone size: .
D gene: TRBD1
V gene: TRBV28
CDR3 DNA: TGTGCCAGCAGTGAAACAGGGGTGCAGGGCTACACCTTC
CDR3 protein: CASSETGVQGYTF

J gene: TRBJ2-3
clone size: .
D gene: TRBD2
V gene: TRBV5-4
CDR3 DNA: TGTGCCAGCGCGGTAGCGGGCCCAACGACAGATACGCAGTATTTT
CDR3 protein: CASAVAGPTTDTQYF

J gene: TRBJ1-4
clone size: .
D gene: .
V gene: TRBV12-3/TRBV12-4
CDR3 DNA: TGTGCCAGCAGTTGGGGGGAGGGTGAAAAACTGTTTTTT
CDR3 protein: CASSWGEGEKLFF

J gene: TRBJ1-1
clone size: few
D gene: .
V gene: TRBV6-1
CDR3 DNA: TGTGCCAGCAGTGAAGGGGGACAATTCACTGAAGCTTTCTTT
CDR3 protein: CASSEGGQFTEAFF

J gene: TRBJ2-7
clone size: .
D gene: .
V gene: TRBV28
CDR3 DNA: TGTGCCAGCGAAGGTAGGACAGCGACCTACGAGCAGTACTTC
CDR3 protein: CASEGRTATYEQYF

J gene: TRBJ2-1
clone size: .
D gene: TRBD2
V gene: TRBV9
CDR3 DNA: TGTGCCAGCAGCGAGGGACTAGCGGGGACGAGCGACAATGAGCAGTTCTTC
CDR3 protein: CASSEGLAGTSDNEQFF

J gene: TRBJ1-1
clone size: .
D gene: .
V gene: TRBV3-1/TRBV3-2
CDR3 DNA: TGTGCCAGTCGCCTGGGCCCTGAAGCTTTCTTT
CDR3 protein: CASRLGPEAFF

J gene: TRBJ1-1
clone size: .
D gene: .
V gene: TRBV2
CDR3 DNA: TGTGCCAGCAGTGAGAAGGGGCAGGCTGATGAAGCTTTCTTT
CDR3 protein: CASSEKGQADEAFF

J gene: TRBJ1-5
clone size: .
D gene: TRBD1
V gene: TRBV4-2
CDR3 DNA: TGTGCCAGCAGACATGAGACAGGGGGCGCGGATCAGCCCCAGCATTTT
CDR3 protein: CASRHETGGADQPQHF

J gene: TRBJ2-1
clone size: few
D gene: TRBD1
V gene: TRBV29-1
CDR3 DNA: TGCAGCGTGGGAGACAGGGGACATGAGCAGTTCTTC
CDR3 protein: CSVGDRGHEQFF

J gene: TRBJ2-7
clone size: few
D gene: TRBD1
V gene: TRBV7-9
CDR3 DNA: TGTGCCAGCAGCTTAGGTACTCCGGGACAGGGTTACGAGCAGTACTTC
CDR3 protein: CASSLGTPGQGYEQYF

J gene: TRBJ1-2
clone size: once
D gene: .
V gene: TRBV7-9
CDR3 DNA: TGTGCCAGCAGCTTAACAGGTTTAGGTGGCTACACCTTC
CDR3 protein: CASSLTGLGGYTF

J gene: TRBJ1-1
clone size: .
D gene: .
V gene: TRBV28
CDR3 DNA: TGTGCCAGCACAGGGATCCTCGTTCTGGGCACTGAAGCTTTCTTT
CDR3 protein: CASTGILVLGTEAFF

J gene: TRBJ2-5
clone size: .
D gene: .
V gene: TRBV6-2/TRBV6-3
CDR3 DNA: TGTGCCAGCAGCCCCCGAGGGGGAGCGGAGACCCAGTACTTC
CDR3 protein: CASSPRGGAETQYF

J gene: TRBJ1-1
clone size: .
D gene: TRBD1
V gene: TRBV5-1
CDR3 DNA: TGCGCCAGCAGCTCAGGGATACAGGGGACGGGCACTGAAGCTTTCTTT
CDR3 protein: CASSSGIQGTGTEAFF

J gene: TRBJ2-7
clone size: .
D gene: TRBD2
V gene: TRBV19
CDR3 DNA: TGTGCCAGTAGACCGCGGGGAGGGCCCACCTACGAGCAGTACTTC
CDR3 protein: CASRPRGGPTYEQYF

J gene: TRBJ2-7
clone size: .
D gene: TRBD2
V gene: TRBV14
CDR3 DNA: TGTGCCAGCAGCCACAAAATGGCGGGGGGTAGCTCCTACGAGCAGTACTTC
CDR3 protein: CASSHKMAGGSSYEQYF

J gene: TRBJ2-1
clone size: once
D gene: TRBD2
V gene: TRBV5-1
CDR3 DNA: TGCGCCAGCAGCTTGCGGACTAGCGGGGGTGTCAATGAGCAGTTCTTC
CDR3 protein: CASSLRTSGGVNEQFF

J gene: TRBJ2-4
clone size: .
D gene: .
V gene: TRBV28
CDR3 DNA: TGTGCCAGCAGTTTCCTGGGCGGACTAGCCAAAAACATTCAGTACTTC
CDR3 protein: CASSFLGGLAKNIQYF

J gene: TRBJ2-6
clone size: .
D gene: .
V gene: TRBV14
CDR3 DNA: TGTGCCAGCAGCCAAAGTTTCGGTTCGAGCTCTGGGGCCAACGTCCTGACTTTC
CDR3 protein: CASSQSFGSSSGANVLTF

J gene: TRBJ2-3
clone size: .
D gene: TRBD2
V gene: TRBV19
CDR3 DNA: TGTGCCAGTGGACTAGCGGGGGGGCAGACAGATACGCAGTATTTT
CDR3 protein: CASGLAGGQTDTQYF

J gene: TRBJ2-1
clone size: .
D gene: TRBD1
V gene: TRBV7-6
CDR3 DNA: TGTGCCAGCAGCTTACTTCAGACAGGGGCCAATGAGCAGTTCTTC
CDR3 protein: CASSLLQTGANEQFF

J gene: TRBJ1-2
clone size: .
D gene: TRBD1
V gene: TRBV29-1
CDR3 DNA: TGCGGTCTATTGACAGGGAACTATGGCTACACCTTC
CDR3 protein: CGLLTGNYGYTF

J gene: TRBJ1-2
clone size: .
D gene: TRBD1
V gene: TRBV28
CDR3 DNA: TGTGCCAGCAGTTCCGGGACAGGGTCCTATGGCTACACCTTC
CDR3 protein: CASSSGTGSYGYTF

J gene: TRBJ2-6
clone size: .
D gene: TRBD1
V gene: TRBV30
CDR3 DNA: TGTGCCTGGAGTAGGGGGACAGGTTCCTCTGGGGCCAACGTCCTGACTTTC
CDR3 protein: CAWSRGTGSSGANVLTF

J gene: TRBJ2-5
clone size: .
D gene: .
V gene: TRBV27
CDR3 DNA: TGTGCCAGCAGTTTGGGCCAGACCCAGTACTTC
CDR3 protein: CASSLGQTQYF

J gene: TRBJ2-5
clone size: .
D gene: TRBD2
V gene: TRBV10-3
CDR3 DNA: TGTGCCATCAGTGATCCGGGACTAGCGGAGAAACGGACCCAGTACTTC
CDR3 protein: CAISDPGLAEKRTQYF

J gene: TRBJ2-7
clone size: .
D gene: .
V gene: TRBV27
CDR3 DNA: TGTGCCAGCAGTTTACGATCACAGACTAGAAATCTTCAGTACTTC
CDR3 protein: CASSLRSQTRNLQYF

J gene: TRBJ2-1
clone size: .
D gene: TRBD1
V gene: TRBV7-7
CDR3 DNA: TGTGCTAGCAGCTCAACCTACCGGGACAGGGACCATGAGCAGTTCTTC
CDR3 protein: CASSSTYRDRDHEQFF